The 6 T cell receptor beta chains below were found in one sample sequenced in a study of T cells in Graves' hyperthyroidism and ophthalmopathy. Amplified TCR beta CDR3 regions derived from RNA transcripts. The study used the HTBI primer set for a first-round RT-PCR of the TCR CDR3. TCRdb processed the multiplex PCR reads anew with MiXCR; each CDR3 protein has one entry. The data show hundreds of thousands of distinct CDR3 sequences, roughly 17% seen once. Source material: blood. The receptors were gathered from a woman in her late teens or twenties with Graves' hyperthyroidism.

The table lists this clonotype with many counts. This CDR3 reads CSARDSQDRQYF. CDR3 sequence (DNA): TGCAGTGCTAGAGATTCCCAGGACAGGCAGTACTTC. V is TRBV20-1 and J is TRBJ2-7; maybe TRBD1 (6 bases). This CDR3 spans 12 amino acids. Germline V gives CDR1 DFQATT, CDR2 SNEGSKA (reference sequence). V dropped 0 bases and J dropped 9 bases, with 12 bases sitting between them.

The V call is TRBV6-2 or TRBV6-3, the J call TRBJ1-2; D not resolved. Germline values: CDR1 MNHEY, CDR2 SVGEGT. This CDR3 is built from 14 residues. V was shortened by 2 bases and J by 3 bases, with 10 bases between the two germline ends. The CDR3 coding sequence is TGTGCCAGCAGTTACCCTCCCGAGGACTATGGCTACACCTTC. Translation gives CASSYPPEDYGYTF.

This clonotype was seen a handful of times. This chain uses TRBV7-2 with TRBJ2-5, with D perhaps matching TRBD1 (6 bases). Per germline, CDR1 SGHTA and CDR2 FQGNSA. V lost 2 bases to trimming and J lost 0 bases, with 7 bases between them. The CDR3 extends over 14 amino acids. The CDR3 loop is CASSLNRDQETQYF. For the CDR3, the DNA is TGTGCCAGCAGCTTAAACAGGGACCAAGAGACCCAGTACTTC.

Of note for this clonotype: A single base separates this from a much larger clone, so it may be a read error. The V and J genes are TRBV27 and TRBJ1-5; D possibly corresponds to TRBD1 (5 bases). The CDR3 is 15 amino acids. Trimming shortened V by 7 bases and J by 2 bases, and 15 bases separated the two germline ends. Germline-derived CDR1 and CDR2 are MNHEY and SMNVEV (reference sequence). The CDR3 region is CASTQAGSGNQPQHF. The CDR3 DNA follows: TGTGCCAGCACTCAGGCAGGGTCTGGCAATCAGCCCCAGCATTTT.

J is TRBJ2-2 and V is TRBV19; 13 positions agree with TRBD2. This CDR3 region has 17 residues. Germline V gene data show CDR1 as LNHDA and CDR2 as SQIVND (reference sequence). The junction had 7 bases not matched to a gene; V was cut back by 4 bases and J by 5 bases. This CDR3 is CASSTSGLAGRTGELFF. The CDR3 region has the DNA TGTGCCAGTAGTACCTCGGGACTAGCGGGACGAACCGGGGAGCTGTTTTTT.

The rearrangement uses TRBV5-4 and TRBJ2-7; 10 bases agree with TRBD1. V dropped 5 bases and J dropped 2; count of bases not matched to a gene: 4. CDR3 length equals 14 residues. Germline V gene data show CDR1 as SGHNT and CDR2 as YYREEE (reference sequence). CDR3 sequence: CASSSDRGPYEQYF. DNA for the CDR3: TGTGCCAGCAGTTCAGACAGGGGGCCCTACGAGCAGTACTTC.